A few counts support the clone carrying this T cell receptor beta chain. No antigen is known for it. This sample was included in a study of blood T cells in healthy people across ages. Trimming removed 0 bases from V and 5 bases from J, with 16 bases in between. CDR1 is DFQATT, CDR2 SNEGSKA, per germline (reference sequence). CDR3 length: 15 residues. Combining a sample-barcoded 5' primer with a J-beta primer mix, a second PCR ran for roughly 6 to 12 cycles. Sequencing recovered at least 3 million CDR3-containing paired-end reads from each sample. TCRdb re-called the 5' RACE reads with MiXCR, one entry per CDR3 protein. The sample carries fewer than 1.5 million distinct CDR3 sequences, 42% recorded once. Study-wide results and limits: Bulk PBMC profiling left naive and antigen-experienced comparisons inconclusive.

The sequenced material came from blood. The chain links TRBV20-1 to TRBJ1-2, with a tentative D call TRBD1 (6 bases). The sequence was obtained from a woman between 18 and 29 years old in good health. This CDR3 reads CSARDSQGTLYGYTF. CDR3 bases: TGCAGTGCTAGAGATAGTCAGGGGACCCTATATGGCTACACCTTC.